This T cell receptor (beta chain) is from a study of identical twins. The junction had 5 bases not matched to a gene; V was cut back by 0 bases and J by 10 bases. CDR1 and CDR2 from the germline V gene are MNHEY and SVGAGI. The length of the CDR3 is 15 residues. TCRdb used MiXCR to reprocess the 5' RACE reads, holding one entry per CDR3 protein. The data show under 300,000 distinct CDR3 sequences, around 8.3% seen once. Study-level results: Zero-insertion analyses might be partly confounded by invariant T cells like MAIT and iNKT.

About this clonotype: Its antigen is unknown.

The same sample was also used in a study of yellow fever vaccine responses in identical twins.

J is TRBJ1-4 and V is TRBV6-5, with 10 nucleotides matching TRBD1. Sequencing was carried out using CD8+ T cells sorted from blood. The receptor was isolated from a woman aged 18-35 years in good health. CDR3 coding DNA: TGTGCCAGCAGTTACTCGAGACAGGGGGCAGGAAAACTGTTTTTT. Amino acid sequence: CASSYSRQGAGKLFF.